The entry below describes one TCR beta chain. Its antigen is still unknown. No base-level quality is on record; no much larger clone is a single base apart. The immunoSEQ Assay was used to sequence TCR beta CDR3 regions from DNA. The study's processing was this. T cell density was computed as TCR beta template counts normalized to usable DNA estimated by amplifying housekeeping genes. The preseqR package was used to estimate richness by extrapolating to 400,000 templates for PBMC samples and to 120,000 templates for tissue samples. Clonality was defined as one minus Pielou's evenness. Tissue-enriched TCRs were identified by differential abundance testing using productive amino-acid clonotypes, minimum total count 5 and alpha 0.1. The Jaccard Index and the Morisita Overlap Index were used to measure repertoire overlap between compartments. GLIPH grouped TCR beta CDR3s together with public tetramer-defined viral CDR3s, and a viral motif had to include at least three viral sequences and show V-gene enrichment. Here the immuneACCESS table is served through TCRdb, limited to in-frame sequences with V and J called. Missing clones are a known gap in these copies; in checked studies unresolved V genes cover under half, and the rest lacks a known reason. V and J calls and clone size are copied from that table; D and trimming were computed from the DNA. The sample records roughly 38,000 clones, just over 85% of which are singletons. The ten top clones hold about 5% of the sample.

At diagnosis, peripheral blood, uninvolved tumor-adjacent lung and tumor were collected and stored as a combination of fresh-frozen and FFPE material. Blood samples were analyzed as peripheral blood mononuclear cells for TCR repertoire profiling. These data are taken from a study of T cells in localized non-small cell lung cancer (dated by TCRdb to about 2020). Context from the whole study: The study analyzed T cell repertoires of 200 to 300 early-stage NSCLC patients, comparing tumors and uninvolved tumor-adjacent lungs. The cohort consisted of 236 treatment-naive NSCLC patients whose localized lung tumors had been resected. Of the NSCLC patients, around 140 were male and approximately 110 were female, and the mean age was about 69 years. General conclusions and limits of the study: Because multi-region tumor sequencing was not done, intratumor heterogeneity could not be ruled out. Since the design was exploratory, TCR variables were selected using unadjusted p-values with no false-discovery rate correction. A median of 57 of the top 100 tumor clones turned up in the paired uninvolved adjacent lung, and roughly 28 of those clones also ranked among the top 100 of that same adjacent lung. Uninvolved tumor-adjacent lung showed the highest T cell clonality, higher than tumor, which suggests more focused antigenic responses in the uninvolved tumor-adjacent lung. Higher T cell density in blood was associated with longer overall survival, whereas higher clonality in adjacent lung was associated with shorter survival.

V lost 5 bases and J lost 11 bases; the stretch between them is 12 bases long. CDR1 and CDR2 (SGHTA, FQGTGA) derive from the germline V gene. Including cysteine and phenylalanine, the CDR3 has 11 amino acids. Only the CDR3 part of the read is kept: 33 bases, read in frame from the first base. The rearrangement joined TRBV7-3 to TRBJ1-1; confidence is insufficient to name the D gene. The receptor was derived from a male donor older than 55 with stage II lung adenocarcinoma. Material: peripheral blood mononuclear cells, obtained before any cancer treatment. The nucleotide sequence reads TGTGCCAGCAGCCCATCTTCGGGGGCTTTCTTT. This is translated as CASSPSSGAFF. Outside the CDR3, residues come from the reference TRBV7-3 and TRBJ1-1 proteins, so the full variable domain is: GAGVSQTPSNKVTEKGKYVELRCDPISGHTALYWYRQSLGQGPEFLIYFQGTGAADDSGLPNDRFFAVRPEGSVSTLKIQRTERGDSAVYLCASSPSSGAFFGQGTRLTVV.